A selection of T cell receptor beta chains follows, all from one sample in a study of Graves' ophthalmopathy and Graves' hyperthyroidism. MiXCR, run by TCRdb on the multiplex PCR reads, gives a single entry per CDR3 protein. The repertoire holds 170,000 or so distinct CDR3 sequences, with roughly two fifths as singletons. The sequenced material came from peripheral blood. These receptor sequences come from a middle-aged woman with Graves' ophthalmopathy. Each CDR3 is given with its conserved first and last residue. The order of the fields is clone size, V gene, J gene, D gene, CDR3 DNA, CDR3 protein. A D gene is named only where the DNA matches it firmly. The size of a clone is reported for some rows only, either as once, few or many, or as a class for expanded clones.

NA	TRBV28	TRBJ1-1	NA	TGTGCCAGCAGTCCCCCGGGACGAACAGTGTCGAACACTGAAGCTTTCTTT	CASSPPGRTVSNTEAFF
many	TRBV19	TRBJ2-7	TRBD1	TGTGCCAGTAGTATCGGGATTGGGGACAGGTTCTACGAGCAGTACTTC	CASSIGIGDRFYEQYF
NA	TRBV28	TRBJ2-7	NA	TGTGCCAGCAGTACCTCAGGGTTCTACGAGCAGTACTTC	CASSTSGFYEQYF
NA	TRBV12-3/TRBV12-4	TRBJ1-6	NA	TGTGCCAGCAACAAGGGGGGTCACTCACCCCTCCACTTT	CASNKGGHSPLHF
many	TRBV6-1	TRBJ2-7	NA	TGTGCCAGCAGCCCTGGAAATTCGTACGAGCAGTACTTC	CASSPGNSYEQYF
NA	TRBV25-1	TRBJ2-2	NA	TGTGCCAGCAGCCCGGGAGAACCAAACACCGGGGAGCTGTTTTTT	CASSPGEPNTGELFF
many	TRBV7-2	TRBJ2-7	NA	TGTGCCAGCAGCTCGTTCGTAGGGTTCCAATACGAGCAGTACTTC	CASSSFVGFQYEQYF
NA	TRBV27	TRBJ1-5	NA	TGTGCCAGCAGTTTAATGGGGTGGGGGAATCAGCCCCAGCATTTT	CASSLMGWGNQPQHF
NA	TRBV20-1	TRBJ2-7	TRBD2	TGCAGTGCTAGAGGCACTAGCGGGAGTGGTTACGAGCAGTACTTC	CSARGTSGSGYEQYF
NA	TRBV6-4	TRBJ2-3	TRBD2	TGTGCCAGCAGTGATGTAGCGGGAGAGGGAAATACGCAGTATTTT	CASSDVAGEGNTQYF
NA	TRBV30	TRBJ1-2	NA	TGTGCCTGGAAAGGGAATGGCTACACCTTC	CAWKGNGYTF
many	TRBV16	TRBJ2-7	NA	TGTGCCAGCAGCCAATTTGCTTACGAGCAGTACTTC	CASSQFAYEQYF
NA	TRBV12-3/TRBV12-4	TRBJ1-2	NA	TGTGCCAGCAGTTTAGTAGAAGGGATGGGCTACACCTTC	CASSLVEGMGYTF
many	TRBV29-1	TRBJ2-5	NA	TGCAGTCATCTCAGGGGTGGAGAGACCCAGTACTTC	CSHLRGGETQYF
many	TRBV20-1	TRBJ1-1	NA	TGCAGTGCTTTTCAAACGTCCGCTGAAGCTTTCTTT	CSAFQTSAEAFF
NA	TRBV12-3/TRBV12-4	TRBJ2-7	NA	TGTGCCAGCAGATTGGAGGCCCTCCACGAGCAGTACTTC	CASRLEALHEQYF
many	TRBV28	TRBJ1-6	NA	TGTGCCAGCAGTTTGCCAGGGTCAAATTCACCCCTCCACTTT	CASSLPGSNSPLHF
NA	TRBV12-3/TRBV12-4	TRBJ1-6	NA	TGTGCCAGCAGTTTACTATTAACCTATAATTCACCCCTCCACTTT	CASSLLLTYNSPLHF
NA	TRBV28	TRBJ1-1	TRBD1	TGTGCCAGCAGTACTCTCGACAGGGGCCAGAACACTGAAGCTTTCTTT	CASSTLDRGQNTEAFF
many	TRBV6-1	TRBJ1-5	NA	TGTGCCAGCAGTGCAGGCACCTACAATCAGCCCCAGCATTTT	CASSAGTYNQPQHF
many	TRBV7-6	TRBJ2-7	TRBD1	TGTGCCAGCAGCCCAGGGACAGGAAACTCCTACGAGCAGTACTTC	CASSPGTGNSYEQYF
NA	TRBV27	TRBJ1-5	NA	TGTGCCAGCAGCCCGATGGGCAATCAGCCCCAGCATTTT	CASSPMGNQPQHF
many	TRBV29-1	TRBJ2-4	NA	TGCAGCGTTGAATTTGCCAATTCAGCCAAAAACATTCAGTACTTC	CSVEFANSAKNIQYF
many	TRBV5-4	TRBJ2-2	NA	TGTGCCAGCAGCTTGGACATACGAACCGGGGAGCTGTTTTTT	CASSLDIRTGELFF
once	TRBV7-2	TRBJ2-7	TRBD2	TGTGCCAGCAGCGCGACTAGCAACGTCTACGAGCAGTACTTC	CASSATSNVYEQYF
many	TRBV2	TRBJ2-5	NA	TGTGCCAGCAGTGATCTGGGGGCGGGAGAGACCCAGTACTTC	CASSDLGAGETQYF
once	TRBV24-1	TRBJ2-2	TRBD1	TGTGCCACCAGTGATACCTCCGGGACAGGGGGCGTGAACGGGGAGCTGTTTTTT	CATSDTSGTGGVNGELFF
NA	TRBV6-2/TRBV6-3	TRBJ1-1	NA	TGTGCCAGCAGTAACGGGGACGGACCCATGAACACTGAAGCTTTCTTT	CASSNGDGPMNTEAFF
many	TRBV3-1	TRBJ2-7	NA	TGTGCCAGCAGCTCCCAGGGAAATGCGAACGAGCAGTACTTC	CASSSQGNANEQYF
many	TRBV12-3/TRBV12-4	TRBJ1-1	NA	TGTGCCAGCAGTCCTACGGGTCCCGGCACTGAAGCTTTCTTT	CASSPTGPGTEAFF
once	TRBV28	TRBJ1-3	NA	TGTGCCTGCAGCTTGGGCGGGCCTGGAAACACCATATATTTT	CACSLGGPGNTIYF
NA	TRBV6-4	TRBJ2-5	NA	TGTGCCAGCAGTTACTCGTACGAAGAGACCCAGTACTTC	CASSYSYEETQYF
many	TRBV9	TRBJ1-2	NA	TGTGCCAGCAGCGTTGGGGGAAGGAGTGACTATGGCTACACCTTC	CASSVGGRSDYGYTF
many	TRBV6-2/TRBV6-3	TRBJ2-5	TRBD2	TGTGCCAGCGGACTACCACTAGCGGGGGCCGGGGAGACCCAGTACTTC	CASGLPLAGAGETQYF
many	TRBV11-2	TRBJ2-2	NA	TGTGCCAGCAGTTCAGGGTACACCGGGGAGCTGTTTTTT	CASSSGYTGELFF
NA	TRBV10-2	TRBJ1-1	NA	TGCGCCAGCAGTGAGCCGTCGACAGTTGGCACTGAAGCTTTCTTT	CASSEPSTVGTEAFF
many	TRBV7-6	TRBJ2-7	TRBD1	TGTGCCAGCAGCCCCGGGGGACAGGGGCTGGAGCAGTACTTC	CASSPGGQGLEQYF
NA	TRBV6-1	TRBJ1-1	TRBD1	TGTGCCAGCACCTTACAGGGGGGTAAAGGTGAAGCTTTCTTT	CASTLQGGKGEAFF
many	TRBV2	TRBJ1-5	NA	TGTGCCAGCAGTGACTCAAAGGGGCGGGCCCGGGGCCATCAGCCCCAGCATTTT	CASSDSKGRARGHQPQHF
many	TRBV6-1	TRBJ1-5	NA	TGTGCCAGCAGTAAATCCGGGACAAATAGCAATCAGCCCCAGCATTTT	CASSKSGTNSNQPQHF
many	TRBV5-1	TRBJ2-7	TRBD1	TGCGCCAGCAGCACCCAGACAGGGGGCTACGAGCAGTACTTC	CASSTQTGGYEQYF
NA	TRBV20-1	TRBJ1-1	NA	TGCAGTGCTACCCCCGTCGCAGGGGCCTCTGAAGCTTTCTTT	CSATPVAGASEAFF
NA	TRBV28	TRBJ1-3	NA	TGTGCCAGCAGCTCGGACAGCATTGGAAACACCATATATTTT	CASSSDSIGNTIYF
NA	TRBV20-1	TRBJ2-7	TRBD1	TGCAGTGCTAAAGGGACAGGGTCCGTGTACGAGCAGTACTTC	CSAKGTGSVYEQYF
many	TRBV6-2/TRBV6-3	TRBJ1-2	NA	TGTGCCAGCAGTTCCGAGGCCAGGGTCTATGGCTACACCTTC	CASSSEARVYGYTF
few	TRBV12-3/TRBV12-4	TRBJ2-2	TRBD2	TGTGCCAGCAGTCCTCGGACTAGCGGGAGTGGGGAGCTGTTTTTT	CASSPRTSGSGELFF
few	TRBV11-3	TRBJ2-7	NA	TGTGCCAGCAGCTTAGATCCCGGTTCCTACGAGCAGTACTTC	CASSLDPGSYEQYF
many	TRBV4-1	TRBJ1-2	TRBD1	TGCGCCAGCAGCCAAGATAGACAGGGGGCGACGGGCTACACCTTC	CASSQDRQGATGYTF
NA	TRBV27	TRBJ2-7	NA	TGTGCCAGCAGTACCCCACAGAACTACGAGCAGTACTTC	CASSTPQNYEQYF
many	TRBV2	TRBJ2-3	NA	TGTGCCAGCAGTGGGGGATTTGGCACAGATACGCAGTATTTT	CASSGGFGTDTQYF
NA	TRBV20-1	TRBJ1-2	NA	TGCAGTGCTAGAGGGGCAGTCTATGGCTACACCTTC	CSARGAVYGYTF
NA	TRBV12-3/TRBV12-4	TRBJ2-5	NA	TGTGCCAGCAGCCCCCGCGACGGGGAGACCCAGTACTTC	CASSPRDGETQYF
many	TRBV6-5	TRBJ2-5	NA	TGTGCCAGCAGTCGTGGACCCGAGTACCAAGAGACCCAGTACTTC	CASSRGPEYQETQYF
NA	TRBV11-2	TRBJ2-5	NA	TGTGCCAGCAGATCTTTCGACTCGGGGGAGACCCAGTACTTC	CASRSFDSGETQYF
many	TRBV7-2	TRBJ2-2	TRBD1	TGTGCCAGCAGCTTAGCGGCAGGGACAGGCGGGGAGCTGTTTTTT	CASSLAAGTGGELFF
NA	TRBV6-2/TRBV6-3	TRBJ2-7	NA	TGTGCCAGCAGTTACTCGGTTGCCTACGAGCAGTACTTC	CASSYSVAYEQYF
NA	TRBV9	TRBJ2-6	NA	TGTGCCAGCAGCGTAAGGCCAGCTGGGGCCAACGTCCTGACTTTC	CASSVRPAGANVLTF
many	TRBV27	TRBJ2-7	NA	TGTGCCAGCAGTTTCGACATCCGGGGTAGGGTAGACTACGAGCAGTACTTC	CASSFDIRGRVDYEQYF
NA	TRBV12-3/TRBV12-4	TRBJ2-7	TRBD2	TGCGCCAGCAGCCCCCCTCCGGGACTAAGTTACGAGCAGTACTTC	CASSPPPGLSYEQYF
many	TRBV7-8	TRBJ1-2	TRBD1	TGTGCCAGCAGCTTAGGGGACAGGGGGCCCAGTGGCTACACCTTC	CASSLGDRGPSGYTF